This T cell receptor (beta chain) is from a study of Ad26.COV2.S vaccination and SARS-CoV-2 variants. As for the study in general: Donor joined the COV1001 Ad26.COV2.S trial arm.

To note about this clone: The antigen is not known.

The treatment is: 19 received Ad26.COV2.S at low or high dose, single or two shots; roughly five received placebo; per-sample allocation not given. Material that was analyzed had been drawn on day 63 after the first vaccine or placebo injection. Per germline, CDR1 LGHDT and CDR2 YNNKEL (reference sequence). CDR3 length equals 14 residues. V dropped 4 bases and J dropped 4; count of bases not matched to a gene: 3. Using immunoSEQ multiplex PCR, the repertoire was profiled, and TCRdb retains in-frame clones only, with some absent. Of about 390,000 clones listed, less than 90% are singletons. Study results and limitations: Substantial breadth was reported for post-vaccination spike-specific CD8+ and CD4+ T cells. Greater spike-specific TCR breadth was seen in vaccine recipients than in placebo recipients. Breadth and depth estimates from TCRs may understate total T cell responses.

The TCR was taken from a person aged 18 to 59 who received the Ad26.COV2.S COVID-19 vaccine or a placebo. The sequencing here drew on peripheral blood, taken in a trial of Ad26.COV2.S vaccine versus placebo. This chain connects TRBV3-1 (or the pseudogene TRBV3-2) to TRBJ2-7, with 11 bases fitting TRBD2. DNA of the CDR3: TGTGCCAGCAGCCGTTTAGCGGGGGGGTACGAGCAGTACTTC. Residues: CASSRLAGGYEQYF.